This is a list of T cell receptor beta chains from one sample in a study of siplizumab effects on memory and regulatory T cells. Generated by immunoSEQ multiplex PCR, the TCRdb table keeps only in-frame clones and is missing some. This sample yields some 64,000 clones, of which roughly 85% are seen a single time; over 0.4% belongs to the top ten. Sequencing input: memory CD4+ T cells sorted from blood. These receptors originate from a human donor in good health. Both conserved end residues are part of each CDR3. D genes are given only for firm matches. Clone size is stated in some rows and not others, as once, few, many or a class when expanded.

D,V,J,size,CDR3,DNA
.,TRBV5-1,TRBJ2-5,.,CASSLEGVTTTQYF,TGCGCCAGCAGCTTGGAGGGGGTAACGACGACCCAGTACTTC
TRBD1,TRBV18,TRBJ2-1,.,CASSRGTGSSDEQFF,TGTGCCAGCTCACGGGGGACAGGGTCTAGCGATGAGCAGTTCTTC
.,TRBV10-2,TRBJ1-2,.,CASSAVGAYGYTF,TGCGCCAGCAGTGCAGTAGGCGCCTATGGCTACACCTTC
.,TRBV15,TRBJ2-1,.,CATSRGGGDEQFF,TGTGCCACCAGCAGGGGAGGGGGCGATGAGCAGTTCTTC
.,TRBV5-4,TRBJ2-7,.,CASSLMGISYEQYF,TGTGCCAGCAGCCTAATGGGGATCTCCTACGAGCAGTACTTC
TRBD1,TRBV7-2,TRBJ1-1,once,CASSWGQRNTEAFF,TGTGCCAGCAGCTGGGGACAGAGGAACACTGAAGCTTTCTTT
.,TRBV11-2,TRBJ1-1,once,CASSLSGNMNTEAFF,TGTGCCAGCAGCTTGTCTGGAAACATGAACACTGAAGCTTTCTTT
.,TRBV6-6,TRBJ1-2,.,CAARAGDYGYTF,TGTGCCGCAAGGGCAGGAGACTATGGCTACACCTTC
.,TRBV7-9,TRBJ2-5,once,CASSLQGGQETQYF,TGTGCCAGCAGCTTGCAGGGGGGGCAGGAGACCCAGTACTTC
.,TRBV28,TRBJ1-2,.,CASTSLAVKGRGYTF,TGTGCCAGCACCTCTTTAGCAGTCAAAGGCCGGGGCTACACCTTC
.,TRBV5-1,TRBJ1-6,.,CASSFTYNNSPLHF,TGCGCCAGCAGCTTTACATACAATAATTCACCCCTCCACTTT
TRBD1,TRBV10-2,TRBJ2-4,few,CASMGQVGENIQYF,TGCGCCAGCATGGGACAGGTCGGTGAGAACATTCAGTACTTC
TRBD1,TRBV30,TRBJ2-5,.,CAWILRGTGEETQYF,TGTGCCTGGATCCTACGGGGGACAGGGGAAGAGACCCAGTACTTC
TRBD2,TRBV4-2,TRBJ2-1,few,CASSPDGGGTPNEQFF,TGTGCCAGCAGTCCCGATGGCGGGGGGACCCCCAATGAGCAGTTCTTC
TRBD2,TRBV2,TRBJ2-2,.,CASSSSGGGTGELFF,TGTGCCAGCAGTTCTAGCGGGGGAGGGACCGGGGAGCTGTTTTTT
.,TRBV5-5,TRBJ1-4,.,CASSLWFSQPNEKLFF,TGTGCCAGCAGCTTGTGGTTTTCTCAGCCTAATGAAAAACTGTTTTTT
.,TRBV5-4,TRBJ2-3,.,CASTEGGPSSLDTQYF,TGTGCCAGCACCGAGGGGGGGCCTAGCTCTTTGGATACGCAGTATTTT
.,TRBV5-1,TRBJ1-5,.,CASSPGDSNQPQHF,TGCGCCAGCAGCCCGGGTGACAGCAATCAGCCCCAGCATTTT
.,TRBV18,TRBJ1-3,few,CASSPPSGPHGGNTIYF,TGTGCCAGCTCACCACCGTCGGGCCCCCATGGGGGAAACACCATATATTTT
.,TRBV18,TRBJ1-2,.,CASSPGTDHYGYTF,TGTGCCAGCTCTCCAGGCACAGACCACTATGGCTACACCTTC
.,TRBV5-6,TRBJ2-1,.,CASSLAGYEQFF,TGTGCCAGCAGCTTGGCCGGGTATGAGCAGTTCTTC
TRBD2,TRBV5-1,TRBJ2-5,.,CASSFSGASSQETQYF,TGCGCCAGCAGCTTCAGCGGGGCGTCTTCACAAGAGACCCAGTACTTC
.,TRBV4-3,TRBJ1-6,.,CASSQDQGGGANSPLHF,TGCGCCAGCAGCCAAGATCAAGGGGGAGGGGCTAATTCACCCCTCCACTTT
.,TRBV18,TRBJ2-5,.,CASSPGYQETQYF,TGTGCCAGCTCACCAGGGTACCAAGAGACCCAGTACTTC
TRBD2,TRBV5-1,TRBJ2-1,.,CASGISGANNEQFF,TGCGCCAGCGGCATTAGCGGGGCTAACAATGAGCAGTTCTTC
.,TRBV20-1,TRBJ2-7,.,CSPNPCEQYF,TGCAGCCCGAACCCGTGCGAGCAGTACTTC
TRBD1,TRBV6-1,TRBJ1-5,few,CASRAWDRPNQPQHF,TGTGCCAGCAGAGCTTGGGACAGGCCTAATCAGCCCCAGCATTTT
.,TRBV4-1,TRBJ1-2,few,CASSQVSTGWEGYTF,TGCGCCAGCAGCCAAGTTAGTACAGGATGGGAAGGCTACACCTTC
.,TRBV6-5,TRBJ2-7,.,CASSYSAGKRAYGQYF,TGTGCCAGCAGTTACTCGGCGGGAAAAAGGGCCTACGGGCAGTACTTC
.,TRBV25-1,TRBJ2-5,.,CASSEAGAETQYF,TGTGCCAGCAGTGAGGCGGGGGCAGAGACCCAGTACTTC
TRBD2,TRBV5-4,TRBJ2-1,once,CASSQRTRTSGYNEQFF,TGTGCCAGCAGCCAGAGAACCCGGACTAGCGGGTACAATGAGCAGTTCTTC
.,TRBV18,TRBJ2-7,.,CASSTSQGFGSYEQYF,TGTGCCAGCTCAACCTCCCAGGGATTCGGCTCCTACGAGCAGTACTTC
.,TRBV5-4,TRBJ2-1,.,CATLLIGYNEQFF,TGTGCCACCCTTCTCATAGGTTACAATGAGCAGTTCTTC
.,TRBV9,TRBJ2-1,.,CASERASSYNEQFF,TGTGCCAGCGAACGGGCGAGCTCCTACAATGAGCAGTTCTTC
TRBD2,TRBV6-4,TRBJ2-3,once,CASSVRGGDLSADTQYF,TGTGCCAGCAGTGTCCGGGGAGGGGATTTGTCTGCAGATACGCAGTATTTT
.,TRBV6-4,TRBJ1-3,.,CASSVERAGNTIYF,TGTGCCAGCAGTGTAGAGAGGGCTGGAAACACCATATATTTT
.,TRBV21-1,TRBJ2-7,.,CASSTSSYEQYF,TGTGCCAGCAGCACGAGCTCCTACGAGCAGTACTTC
.,TRBV27,TRBJ2-7,.,CASSSSRQSPSYEQYF,TGTGCCAGCAGTTCATCCAGACAGAGCCCGTCCTACGAGCAGTACTTC
TRBD2,TRBV7-2,TRBJ2-3,.,CASSLTSGGYTQYF,TGTGCCAGCAGCTTGACTAGCGGGGGATATACGCAGTATTTT
.,TRBV19,TRBJ1-2,.,CASTPRGNYGYTF,TGTGCCAGTACCCCTCGGGGTAACTATGGCTACACCTTC
.,TRBV2,TRBJ2-5,.,CASSEAGFVETQYF,TGTGCCAGCAGTGAAGCGGGGTTTGTAGAGACCCAGTACTTC
TRBD2,TRBV4-1,TRBJ2-5,.,CASSQDRLAGGRGETQYF,TGCGCCAGCAGCCAAGATCGCCTAGCGGGGGGGCGAGGAGAGACCCAGTACTTC
.,TRBV5-1,TRBJ1-1,.,CASSFSGGALNTEAFF,TGCGCCAGCAGCTTCTCCGGGGGCGCCCTGAACACTGAAGCTTTCTTT
.,TRBV19,TRBJ1-2,.,CASSITRLANYGYTF,TGTGCCAGTAGTATCACCCGTTTAGCTAACTATGGCTACACCTTC